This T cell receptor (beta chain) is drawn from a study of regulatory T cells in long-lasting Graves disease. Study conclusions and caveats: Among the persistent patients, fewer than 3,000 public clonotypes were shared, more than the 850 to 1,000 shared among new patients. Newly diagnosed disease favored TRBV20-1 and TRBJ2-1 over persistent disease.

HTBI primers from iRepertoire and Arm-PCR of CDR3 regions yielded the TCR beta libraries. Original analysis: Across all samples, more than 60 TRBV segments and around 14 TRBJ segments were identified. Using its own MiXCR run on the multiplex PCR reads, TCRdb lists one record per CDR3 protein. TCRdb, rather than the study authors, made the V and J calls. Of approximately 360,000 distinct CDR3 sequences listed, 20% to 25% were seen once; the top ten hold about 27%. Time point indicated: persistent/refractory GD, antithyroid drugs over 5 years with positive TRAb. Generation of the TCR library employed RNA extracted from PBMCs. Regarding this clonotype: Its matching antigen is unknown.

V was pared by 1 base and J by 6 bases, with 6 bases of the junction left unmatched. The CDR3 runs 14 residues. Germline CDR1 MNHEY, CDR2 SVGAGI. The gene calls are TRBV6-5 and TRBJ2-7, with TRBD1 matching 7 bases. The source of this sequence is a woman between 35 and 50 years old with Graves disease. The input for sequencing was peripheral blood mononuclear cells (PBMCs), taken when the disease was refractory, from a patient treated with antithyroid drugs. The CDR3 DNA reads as TGTGCCAGCAGTTACTACAGGGGTGGGGCCGAGCAGTACTTC. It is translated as CASSYYRGGAEQYF.